What follows are 27 T cell receptor beta chains derived from one specimen sequenced in a study of blood T cell repertoires in COVID-19. Clones were read by immunoSEQ multiplex PCR, and TCRdb kept only the in-frame ones, dropping some. Of over 90,000 clones detected, roughly 80% appear once; the ten largest clones hold roughly 25%. Sample: peripheral blood. The receptors were sampled from an elderly man with active or convalescent COVID-19.

J is TRBJ2-7 and V is TRBV11-2; possibly TRBD1 for D (6 bases). Trimming took 0 bases from V and 3 from J, leaving 15 bases between them. The CDR3 has 16 residues. Germline lookup yields CDR1 SGHAT and CDR2 FQNNGV. CDR3 amino acids: CASSLDRDTIFYEQYF. CDR3 nucleotide sequence: TGTGCCAGCAGCTTAGATCGGGACACGATTTTCTACGAGCAGTACTTC.

J is TRBJ1-4 and V is TRBV19, with 9 bases aligning to TRBD1. Germline CDR1 and CDR2: LNHDA and SQIVND (reference sequence). The length of the CDR3 is 13 residues. The V segment lost 7 bases and the J segment 8 bases; nucleotides outside the gene matches: 5. The CDR3 sequence is CASTTDRGEKLFF. CDR3 nucleotides: TGTGCCAGTACCACGGACAGGGGAGAAAAACTGTTTTTT.

The CDR3 sequence is CASVGGTLETQYF. In nucleotides, the CDR3 is TGTGCCAGTGTGGGGGGTACCTTGGAGACCCAGTACTTC. The chain recombines TRBV19 with TRBJ2-5, with D possibly TRBD2 on 6 matching bases. The CDR3 totals 13 residues. V shed 8 bases and J shed 5 bases, with 15 bases lying between them. Per the germline V gene, CDR1 is LNHDA and CDR2 is SQIVND (reference sequence).

This clone was seen a few times. The rearrangement links TRBV5-1 to TRBJ1-2; the D is unclear. Germline V lookup: CDR1 SGHRS, CDR2 YFSETQ. V gave up 4 bases and J gave up 0 bases, with 10 bases separating them. The CDR3 runs to 14 residues. CDR3 sequence: CASSTSGSNYGYTF. CDR3 sequence (DNA): TGCGCCAGCAGCACATCAGGTTCTAACTATGGCTACACCTTC.

The chain employs TRBV3-1 (or the pseudogene TRBV3-2) and TRBJ2-3; 7 bases agree with TRBD1. Looked up from germline, CDR1 is LGHDT and CDR2 is YNNKEL (reference sequence). The CDR3 contains 16 residues. J was trimmed by 1 base and V by 2 bases; bases with no gene match: 6. The CDR3 is CASSQFRGPGTDTQYF. In DNA form, the CDR3 reads TGTGCCAGCAGCCAATTTAGGGGGCCGGGCACAGATACGCAGTATTTT.

The gene calls are TRBV27 and TRBJ2-1; 11 bases are a match to TRBD1. The V and J ends lost 3 bases and 7 bases, in that order; junction bases with no gene match: 5. Looked up from germline, CDR1 is MNHEY and CDR2 is SMNVEV (reference sequence). This CDR3 comprises 15 residues. CDR3 bases: TGTGCCAGCAGTTTTATGGACAGGGGGCGGAATGAGCAGTTCTTC. The encoded protein is CASSFMDRGRNEQFF.

On this clone: Sequence at one end of the junction differs from germline and may be a read error. This chain links TRBV3-1 (or the pseudogene TRBV3-2) with TRBJ2-1; 8 bases match TRBD2. Germline V gene lookup returns CDR1 LGHDT and CDR2 YNNKEL (reference sequence). The CDR3 is made up of 15 amino acids. The CDR3 spells CASSPGGGSHNEQFF. The DNA of the CDR3 is TGTGCCAGCAGCCCGGGGGGGGGCTCCCACAATGAGCAGTTCTTC.

The chain joins TRBV5-5 to TRBJ2-1; 8 positions match TRBD1. CDR1 SGHKS and CDR2 YYEKEE come from the germline V gene (reference sequence). The ends lost 6 bases at V and 9 bases at J; junction bases unmatched: 11. This CDR3 contains 14 residues. CDR3 DNA sequence: TGTGCCAGCATCCTTGGACAGGGCGGGCGTGAGCAGTTCTTC. It translates to CASILGQGGREQFF.

V gene TRBV7-2 combines with J gene TRBJ2-6, with 8 bases matching TRBD1. The CDR3 is made up of 14 amino acids. Germline V lookup: CDR1 SGHTA, CDR2 FQGNSA. Trimming cost V 11 bases and J 2 bases; bases outside gene matches: 5. CDR3 DNA sequence: TGTGCCGGCGGGACAGGACCTGGGGCCAACGTCCTGACTTTC. This encodes CAGGTGPGANVLTF.

The chain employs TRBV20-1 and TRBJ2-1, with a weak D call TRBD1 (7 bases). The V end was cut by 3 bases, the J end by 0 bases, with 12 bases between. This CDR3 contains 15 residues. From germline, CDR1 is DFQATT and CDR2 SNEGSKA (reference sequence). CDR3 DNA: TGCAGTGCTAGTGGAGGGACAGACTCCTACAATGAGCAGTTCTTC. Translated: CSASGGTDSYNEQFF.

The rearrangement joins TRBV30 to TRBJ1-2; D might be TRBD1 (5 bases). CDR3 size: 13 residues. Germline V gives CDR1 GTSNPN, CDR2 SVGIG (reference sequence). Trimming stripped 1 base from V and 4 bases from J, with 10 bases between. Written as DNA, the CDR3 is TGTGCCTGGAGTGCCCACGGGGGCTATGGCTACACCTTC. This sequence encodes CAWSAHGGYGYTF. Based on the CDR3 plus reference TRBV30 and TRBJ1-2, the full variable domain is SQTIHQWPATLVQPVGSPLSLECTVEGTSNPNLYWYRQAAGRGLQLLFYSVGIGQISSEVPQNLSASRPQDRQFILSSKKLLLSDSGFYLCAWSAHGGYGYTFGSGTRLTVV.

This chain joins TRBV19 and TRBJ1-1; D remains unclear. The CDR3 is made up of 11 amino acids. The germline V and J ends were trimmed by 5 bases and 4 bases, with 5 bases remaining between them. Germline V gene sequence: CDR1 LNHDA, CDR2 SQIVND (reference sequence). The CDR3 spells CASSRFTEAFF. DNA for the CDR3: TGTGCCAGTAGTCGGTTCACTGAAGCTTTCTTT.

The V call is TRBV7-2, the J call TRBJ1-2, with D unclear. Germline V gene lookup returns CDR1 SGHTA and CDR2 FQGNSA. The ends were cut back, 4 bases at V and 6 bases at J, with 9 bases in the middle. The CDR3 runs 12 residues. CDR3 sequence: CASSYYTNGYTF. The CDR3, as DNA: TGTGCCAGCAGCTACTACACCAATGGCTACACCTTC.

The J gene is TRBJ1-2, the V gene TRBV20-1; a weak D match, TRBD1 (6 bases). The CDR3 spans 11 residues. In germline, CDR1 is DFQATT, CDR2 SNEGSKA (reference sequence). V lost 6 bases to trimming and J lost 5 bases, with 10 bases between them. CDR3 loop: CSASRGYGYTF. CDR3 bases: TGCAGTGCGAGCAGGGGTTATGGCTACACCTTC.

This chain uses TRBV5-1 with TRBJ1-1; D possibly corresponds to TRBD1 (6 bases). CDR1 is SGHRS and CDR2 is YFSETQ in the germline V gene. V was shortened by 8 bases and J by 3 bases, with 14 bases between the two germline ends. The length of the CDR3 is 13 residues. The DNA for the CDR3 is TGCGCCAGTGGACCTGCAGGGGACACTGAAGCTTTCTTT. Translated: CASGPAGDTEAFF.

This clone occurred a few times. This chain uses TRBV7-2 with TRBJ1-2; D gene unclear. Germline V lookup: CDR1 SGHTA, CDR2 FQGNSA. The CDR3 loop spans 15 amino acids. Deletions cut 5 bases from V and 4 bases from J, with 17 bases between. CDR3: CASSPTMGALYGYTF. The CDR3 DNA reads as TGTGCCAGCAGCCCAACGATGGGAGCGCTCTATGGCTACACCTTC. Supplemented by reference TRBV7-2 and TRBJ1-2, the full variable domain reads GAGVSQSPSNKVTEKGKDVELRCDPISGHTALYWYRQSLGQGLEFLIYFQGNSAPDKSGLPSDRFSAERTGGSVSTLTIQRTQQEDSAVYLCASSPTMGALYGYTFGSGTRLTVV.

This CDR3 reads CASSLVGDQPQHF. The CDR3 bases are TGTGCCAGCAGCTTAGTAGGGGATCAGCCCCAGCATTTT. The V and J genes are TRBV7-9 and TRBJ1-5, with a weak D call TRBD1 (5 bases). The CDR3 extends over 13 amino acids. Germline V CDR1 and CDR2: SEHNR, FQNEAQ (reference sequence). V lost 1 base, J lost 5 bases, and 6 bases lay in between.

The V and J genes are TRBV12-3 or TRBV12-4 and TRBJ1-2, with TRBD1 as a possible D gene (6 bases). The CDR3 is made up of 13 amino acids. The V end was cut by 5 bases, the J end by 8 bases, with 15 bases between. The CDR3 nucleotides are TGTGCCAGCAGTGCCGCGGGGGCGGGGGGCTACACCTTC. This codes for CASSAAGAGGYTF.

The chain has TRBV7-2 and TRBJ1-2, with 10 bases matching TRBD1. This CDR3 has 15 amino acids. Germline loops: CDR1 SGHTA, CDR2 FQGNSA. Trimming took 4 bases from V and 4 from J; bases not matched to a gene: 6. The CDR3 DNA follows: TGTGCCAGCAGCTCCACGCGACAGGGGGCCTATGGCTACACCTTC. It specifies CASSSTRQGAYGYTF.

This chain links TRBV7-2 with TRBJ1-2; 8 nucleotides match TRBD1. CDR3 length: 15 amino acids. J gave up 5 bases and V 1 base, and 6 bases lay outside the gene matches. From germline, CDR1 is SGHTA and CDR2 FQGNSA. The CDR3 DNA reads TGTGCCAGCAGCTTAGGACAGGGGATCCGTTATGGCTACACCTTC. This translates into CASSLGQGIRYGYTF.

Written as DNA, the CDR3 is TGCAGCGTTGAAGAGGCGAGCTTGGGGCCCTACTACAATGAGCAGTTCTTC. Translating it yields CSVEEASLGPYYNEQFF. The rearrangement links TRBV29-1 to TRBJ2-1; a weak D match, TRBD1 (5 bases). Trimming removed 0 bases from V and 3 bases from J, with 18 bases in between. This CDR3 has 17 amino acids. Germline CDR1 SQVTM, CDR2 ANQGSEA.

Ten or more counts support this clone. This chain links TRBV7-9 with TRBJ2-2; D is unresolved. V lost 5 bases and J 4 bases, leaving 14 bases between the germline ends. CDR3 size: 15 residues. Germline V lookup: CDR1 SEHNR, CDR2 FQNEAQ (reference sequence). As DNA, the CDR3 is TGTGCCAGCAGCGTCGGCAGCGCGTCCACCGGGGAGCTGTTTTTT. This gives the protein CASSVGSASTGELFF.

The J gene is TRBJ2-7, the V gene TRBV5-1, with 12 positions matching TRBD2. Germline V gives CDR1 SGHRS, CDR2 YFSETQ. This CDR3 is built from 15 residues. V lost 6 bases and J lost 3; bases outside the gene matches: 7. The CDR3 nucleotides are TGCGCCAGCACTAGCGGGGGGGCCTCGGTCTACGAGCAGTACTTC. Translating gives CASTSGGASVYEQYF. Variable domain in full (rest from reference TRBV5-1 and TRBJ2-7): KAGVTQTPRYLIKTRGQQVTLSCSPISGHRSVSWYQQTPGQGLQFLFEYFSETQRNKGNFPGRFSGRQFSNSRSEMNVSTLELGDSALYLCASTSGGASVYEQYFGPGTRLTVT.

The rearrangement links TRBV5-4 to TRBJ2-5; TRBD2 is a possible D gene (7 bases). This CDR3 comprises 16 residues. Germline V CDR1 and CDR2: SGHNT, YYREEE (reference sequence). The ends were cut back, 5 bases at V and 1 base at J, with 18 bases in the middle. The CDR3 reads CASSSLRGGGQETQYF. CDR3 nucleotide sequence: TGTGCCAGCAGTTCCTTGAGGGGAGGGGGCCAAGAGACCCAGTACTTC.

The chain carries TRBV4-3 and TRBJ1-6; D unclear. Germline-derived CDR1 and CDR2 are LGHNA and YSLEER. V dropped 0 bases and J dropped 8 bases, with 5 bases sitting between them. This CDR3 contains 13 residues. The CDR3 sequence: CASSQEYYSPLHF. For the CDR3, the DNA is TGCGCCAGCAGCCAAGAGTACTATTCACCCCTCCACTTT.

CDR3 amino acids: CASSEGRFYGYTF. CDR3 coding DNA: TGTGCCAGCAGTGAAGGTCGGTTCTATGGCTACACCTTC. This rearrangement joins TRBV6-1 to TRBJ1-2, with unresolved D. The CDR3 loop spans 13 amino acids. The germline V gene encodes CDR1 MNHNS and CDR2 SASEGT. Trimming stripped 1 base from V and 4 bases from J, with 7 bases between.

The rearrangement uses TRBV9 and TRBJ1-1; 7 bases are shared with TRBD1. This CDR3 is 15 amino acids long. The V gene end was trimmed by 1 base and the J gene end by 2 bases; junction bases not matched to a gene: 5. CDR1 and CDR2 (germline): SGDLS, YYNGEE. CDR3 amino acids: CASSVTTGPNTEAFF. CDR3 nucleotides: TGTGCCAGCAGCGTAACGACAGGGCCCAACACTGAAGCTTTCTTT.